Presented here are 12 T cell receptor beta chains from one specimen sequenced in a study of blood T cell repertoires in COVID-19. Measured with immunoSEQ multiplex PCR; TCRdb has only the in-frame clones, and not every one. The sample lists a few hundred thousand clones; approximately 89% were seen once. Sequences were obtained from peripheral blood. These receptors originate from an older woman with acute or convalescent COVID-19.

V gene TRBV18 combines with J gene TRBJ2-3; 9 positions agree with TRBD1. The V and J ends lost 2 bases and 4 bases, in that order; junction bases with no gene match: 13. Per germline, CDR1 KGHSH and CDR2 LQKENI. CDR3 length equals 18 residues. The CDR3 here is CASSPATGTGPGADTQYF. CDR3 DNA: TGTGCCAGCTCACCAGCCACCGGGACAGGGCCGGGGGCAGATACGCAGTATTTT.

J is TRBJ2-1 and V is TRBV4-2; D not certain. The CDR3 spans 14 residues. Trimming cost V 1 base and J 3 bases, with 7 bases left between them. Per the germline V gene, CDR1 is LGHNA and CDR2 is YNFKEQ. DNA of the CDR3: TGTGCCAGCAGCCAAGCCCCTAGCTACAATGAGCAGTTCTTC. As protein: CASSQAPSYNEQFF.

J is TRBJ2-7 and V is TRBV25-1; the D is unclear. This CDR3 is built from 12 residues. CDR1 and CDR2 from the germline V gene are MGHDK and SYGVNS. Trimming took 1 base from V and 4 from J, leaving 5 bases between them. CDR3 DNA sequence: TGTGCCAGCAGTGAATCCGGGTACGAGCAGTACTTC. Translation gives CASSESGYEQYF.

V usage is TRBV2 and J usage is TRBJ2-7; 7 nucleotides match TRBD2. Germline values: CDR1 SNHLY, CDR2 FYNNEI. The CDR3 consists of 16 residues. V shed 2 bases, J shed 2 bases, and the junction held 9 bases outside the gene matches. The CDR3 DNA sequence: TGTGCCAGCAGTGAAAGTTGGGGACTATTAACCTACGAGCAGTACTTC. As protein: CASSESWGLLTYEQYF.

V gene TRBV7-9 combines with J gene TRBJ2-1, with 9 bases aligning to TRBD2. Germline lookup yields CDR1 SEHNR and CDR2 FQNEAQ (reference sequence). The V segment lost 1 base and the J segment 7 bases; nucleotides outside the gene matches: 8. The CDR3 is 16 amino acids. The CDR3 protein is CASSLDLAGPGNEQFF. DNA for the CDR3: TGTGCCAGCAGCTTAGATCTAGCGGGACCGGGGAATGAGCAGTTCTTC.

CDR3 sequence (DNA): TGTGCCAGCAGTGAGGGCCTCTTTTTTGGCTACACCTTC. Protein sequence: CASSEGLFFGYTF. This chain connects TRBV6-1 to TRBJ1-2; D ambiguous. The CDR3 is made up of 13 amino acids. Germline V gene sequence: CDR1 MNHNS, CDR2 SASEGT. V dropped 3 bases and J dropped 7 bases, with 12 bases sitting between them.

This sequence joins TRBV5-1 and TRBJ2-3, with 8 bases aligning to TRBD2. There are 16 residues in the CDR3. Germline V CDR1 and CDR2: SGHRS, YFSETQ. V lost 1 base to trimming and J lost 0 bases; unmatched junction nucleotides: 4. As DNA, the CDR3 is TGCGCCAGCAGCTTGTCCTCTAGCGGGAGCACAGATACGCAGTATTTT. Translated, it gives CASSLSSSGSTDTQYF.

This clone has only a few counts. The chain uses TRBV29-1 and TRBJ2-1, with 9 bases matching TRBD2. The CDR3 contains 14 residues. Per the germline V gene, CDR1 is SQVTM and CDR2 is ANQGSEA. V dropped 4 bases and J dropped 7; count of bases not matched to a gene: 8. The CDR3 protein is CSVGGFSGSNEQFF. For the CDR3, the DNA is TGCAGCGTTGGAGGGTTTAGCGGGAGTAATGAGCAGTTCTTC.

This clone has only one observation. The chain has TRBV5-4 and TRBJ2-1, with 10 positions matching TRBD1. Looked up from germline, CDR1 is SGHNT and CDR2 is YYREEE (reference sequence). CDR3 size: 14 residues. Trimming took 4 bases from V and 6 from J; bases not matched to a gene: 4. The CDR3 region has the DNA TGTGCCAGCAGCCCCGGGACAGGGGTCAATGAGCAGTTCTTC. Its translation is CASSPGTGVNEQFF.

The chain employs TRBV19 and TRBJ1-6; 7 bases are shared with TRBD1. Trimming cost V 7 bases and J 10 bases; bases outside gene matches: 10. Per the germline V gene, CDR1 is LNHDA and CDR2 is SQIVND (reference sequence). The CDR3 sequence is 14 residues long. Here the CDR3 DNA reads TGTGCCAGTACCTCCGACAGGGCGGACTCACCCCTCCACTTT. The encoded protein is CASTSDRADSPLHF. The entire variable domain, with the rest obtained from reference TRBV19 and TRBJ1-6, is as follows: DGGITQSPKYLFRKEGQNVTLSCEQNLNHDAMYWYRQDPGQGLRLIYYSQIVNDFQKGDIAEGYSVSREKKESFPLTVTSAQKNPTAFYLCASTSDRADSPLHFGNGTRLTVT.

The J gene is TRBJ1-2, the V gene TRBV15, with D hard to call. Trimming shortened V by 0 bases and J by 0 bases, and 8 bases separated the two germline ends. The CDR3 length is 15 residues. Germline CDR1 is LNHNV and CDR2 is YYDKDF (reference sequence). The DNA for the CDR3 is TGTGCCACCAGCAGAGATCGTCAGACTAACTATGGCTACACCTTC. Amino acids: CATSRDRQTNYGYTF.

This clone was picked up a small number of times. The J gene is TRBJ2-7, the V gene TRBV7-3; 7 nucleotides agree with TRBD1. With V trimmed by 8 bases and J by 7 bases, 11 bases remained unmatched. This CDR3 is 13 amino acids long. Germline lookup yields CDR1 SGHTA and CDR2 FQGTGA. The CDR3 DNA reads TGTGCCAGCTTTGGGACAGATCCGTGGGAGCAGTACTTC. It translates to CASFGTDPWEQYF.